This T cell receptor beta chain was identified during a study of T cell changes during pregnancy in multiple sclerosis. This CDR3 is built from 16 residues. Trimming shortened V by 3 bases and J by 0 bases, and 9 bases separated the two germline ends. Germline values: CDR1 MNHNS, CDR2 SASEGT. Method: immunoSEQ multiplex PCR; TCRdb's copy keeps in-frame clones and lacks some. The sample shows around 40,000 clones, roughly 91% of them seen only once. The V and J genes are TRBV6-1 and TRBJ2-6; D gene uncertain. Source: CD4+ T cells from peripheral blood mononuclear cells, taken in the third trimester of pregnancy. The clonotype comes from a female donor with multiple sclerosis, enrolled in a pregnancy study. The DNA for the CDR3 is TGTGCCAGCAGTGAGTCTTCCGGCTCTGGGGCCAACGTCCTGACTTTC. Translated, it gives CASSESSGSGANVLTF.